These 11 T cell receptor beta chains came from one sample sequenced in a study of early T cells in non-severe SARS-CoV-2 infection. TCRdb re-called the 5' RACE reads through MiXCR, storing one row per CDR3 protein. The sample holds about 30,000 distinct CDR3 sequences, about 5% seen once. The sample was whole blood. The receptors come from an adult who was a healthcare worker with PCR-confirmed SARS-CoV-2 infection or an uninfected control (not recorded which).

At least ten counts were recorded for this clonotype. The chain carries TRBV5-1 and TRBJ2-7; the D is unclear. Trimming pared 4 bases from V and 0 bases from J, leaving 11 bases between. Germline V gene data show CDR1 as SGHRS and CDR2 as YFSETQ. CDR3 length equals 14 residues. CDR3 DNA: TGCGCCAGCAGCCCTCCTGCCAGCTCCTACGAGCAGTACTTC. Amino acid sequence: CASSPPASSYEQYF.

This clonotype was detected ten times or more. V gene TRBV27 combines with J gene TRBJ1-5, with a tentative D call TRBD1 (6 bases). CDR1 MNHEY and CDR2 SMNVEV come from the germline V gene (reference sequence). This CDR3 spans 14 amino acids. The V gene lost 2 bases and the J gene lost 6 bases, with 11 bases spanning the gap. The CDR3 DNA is TGTGCCAGCAGTTTACGGGGGGCCGGTCAGCCCCAGCATTTT. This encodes CASSLRGAGQPQHF.

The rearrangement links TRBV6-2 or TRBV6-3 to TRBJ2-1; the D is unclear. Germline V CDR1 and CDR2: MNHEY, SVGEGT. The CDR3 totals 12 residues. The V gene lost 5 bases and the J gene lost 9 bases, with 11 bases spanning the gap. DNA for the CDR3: TGTGCCAGCAGTCCTGACCAGATTGAGCAGTTCTTC. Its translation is CASSPDQIEQFF.

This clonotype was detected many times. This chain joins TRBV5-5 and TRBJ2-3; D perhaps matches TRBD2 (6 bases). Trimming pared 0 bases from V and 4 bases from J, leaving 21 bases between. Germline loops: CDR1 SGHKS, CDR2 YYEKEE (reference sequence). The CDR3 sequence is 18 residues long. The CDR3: CASSLGVSGLAWSDTQYF. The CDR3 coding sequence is TGTGCCAGCAGCTTGGGGGTCAGTGGCCTAGCGTGGTCAGATACGCAGTATTTT.

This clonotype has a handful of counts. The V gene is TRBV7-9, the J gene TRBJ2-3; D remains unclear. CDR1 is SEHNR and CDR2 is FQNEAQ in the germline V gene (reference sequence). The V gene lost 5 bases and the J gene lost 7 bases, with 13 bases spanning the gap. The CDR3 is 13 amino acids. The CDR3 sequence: CASSIEASNTQYF. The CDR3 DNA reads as TGTGCCAGCAGCATAGAGGCTTCGAATACGCAGTATTTT.

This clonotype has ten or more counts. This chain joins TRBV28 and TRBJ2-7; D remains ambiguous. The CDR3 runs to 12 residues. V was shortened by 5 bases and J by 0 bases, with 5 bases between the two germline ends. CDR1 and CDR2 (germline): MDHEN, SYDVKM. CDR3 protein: CASSPDSYEQYF. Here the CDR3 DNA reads TGTGCCAGCAGTCCGGACTCCTACGAGCAGTACTTC.

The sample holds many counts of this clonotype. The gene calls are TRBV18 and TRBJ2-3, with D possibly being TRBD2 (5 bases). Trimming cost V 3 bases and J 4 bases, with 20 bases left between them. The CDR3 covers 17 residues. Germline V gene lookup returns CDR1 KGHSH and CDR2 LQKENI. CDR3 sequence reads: CASSPPGGASRADTQYF. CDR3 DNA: TGTGCCAGCTCACCCCCCGGAGGAGCCTCAAGGGCAGATACGCAGTATTTT.

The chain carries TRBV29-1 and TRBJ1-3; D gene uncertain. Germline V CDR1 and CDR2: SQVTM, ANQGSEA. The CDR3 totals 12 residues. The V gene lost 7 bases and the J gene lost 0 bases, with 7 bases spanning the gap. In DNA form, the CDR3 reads TGCAGCGCCCACACCTCTGGAAACACCATATATTTT. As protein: CSAHTSGNTIYF.

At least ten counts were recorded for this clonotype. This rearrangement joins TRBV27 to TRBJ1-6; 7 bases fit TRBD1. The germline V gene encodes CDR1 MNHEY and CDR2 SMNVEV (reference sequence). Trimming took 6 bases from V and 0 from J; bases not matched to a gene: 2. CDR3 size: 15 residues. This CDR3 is CASRGDSSYNSPLHF. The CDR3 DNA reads TGTGCCAGCAGGGGGGACAGCTCCTATAATTCACCCCTCCACTTT.

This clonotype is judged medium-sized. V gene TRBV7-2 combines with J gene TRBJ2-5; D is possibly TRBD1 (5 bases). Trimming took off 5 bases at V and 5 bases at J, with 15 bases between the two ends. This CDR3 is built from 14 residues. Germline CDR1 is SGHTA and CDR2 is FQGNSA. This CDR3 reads CASSRRLSGETQYF. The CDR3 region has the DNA TGTGCCAGCAGCCGACGACTTTCAGGGGAGACCCAGTACTTC.

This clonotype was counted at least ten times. The CDR3 bases are TGTGCCAGCTCAAGCCTGGGACAGGGAAGCAATCAGCCCCAGCATTTT. Its protein is CASSSLGQGSNQPQHF. This rearrangement joins TRBV18 to TRBJ1-5, with 9 bases lining up with TRBD1. Trimming took 5 bases from V and 1 from J; bases not matched to a gene: 6. Germline values: CDR1 KGHSH, CDR2 LQKENI. This CDR3 region has 16 residues.